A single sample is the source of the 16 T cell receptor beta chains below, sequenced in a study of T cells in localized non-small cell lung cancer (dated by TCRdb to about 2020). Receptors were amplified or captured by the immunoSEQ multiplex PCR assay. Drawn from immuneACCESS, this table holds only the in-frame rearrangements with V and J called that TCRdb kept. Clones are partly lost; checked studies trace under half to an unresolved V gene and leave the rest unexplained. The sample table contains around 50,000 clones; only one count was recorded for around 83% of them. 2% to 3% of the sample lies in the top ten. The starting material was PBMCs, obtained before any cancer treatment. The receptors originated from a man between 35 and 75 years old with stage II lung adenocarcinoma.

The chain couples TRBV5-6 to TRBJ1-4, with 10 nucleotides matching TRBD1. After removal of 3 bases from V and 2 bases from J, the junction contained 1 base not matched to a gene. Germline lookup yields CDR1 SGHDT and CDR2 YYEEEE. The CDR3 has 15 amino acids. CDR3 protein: CASSWGQGTNEKLFF. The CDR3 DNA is TGTGCCAGCAGCTGGGGACAGGGGACTAATGAAAAACTGTTTTTT.

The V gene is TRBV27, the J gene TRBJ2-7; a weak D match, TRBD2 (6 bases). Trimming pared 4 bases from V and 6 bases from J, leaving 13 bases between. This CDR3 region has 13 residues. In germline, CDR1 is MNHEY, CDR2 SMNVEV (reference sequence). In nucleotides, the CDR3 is TGTGCCAGCAGTTCCCTGACTAGGGGCGAGCAGTACTTC. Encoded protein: CASSSLTRGEQYF.

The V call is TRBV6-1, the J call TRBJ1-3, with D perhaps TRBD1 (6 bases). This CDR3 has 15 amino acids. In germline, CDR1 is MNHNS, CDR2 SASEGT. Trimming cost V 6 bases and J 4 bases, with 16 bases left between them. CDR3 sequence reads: CASRNLRGQGNTIYF. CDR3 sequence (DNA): TGTGCCAGCAGGAACCTCAGGGGTCAGGGAAACACCATATATTTT.

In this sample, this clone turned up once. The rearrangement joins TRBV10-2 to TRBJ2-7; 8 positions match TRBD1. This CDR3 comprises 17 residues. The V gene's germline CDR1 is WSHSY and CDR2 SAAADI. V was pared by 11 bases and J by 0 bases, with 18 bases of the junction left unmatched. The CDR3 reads CASPARGLYRSSYEQYV. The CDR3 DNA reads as TGCGCCTCCCCCGCCAGGGGGCTATATAGGAGCTCCTACGAGCAGTACGTC.

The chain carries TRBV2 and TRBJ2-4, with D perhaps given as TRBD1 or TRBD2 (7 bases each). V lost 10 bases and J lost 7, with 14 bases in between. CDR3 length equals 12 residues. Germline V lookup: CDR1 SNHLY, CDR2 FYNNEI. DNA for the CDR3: TGTGCCACCTTCCAGGGGGGGAACATTCAGTACTTC. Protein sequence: CATFQGGNIQYF.

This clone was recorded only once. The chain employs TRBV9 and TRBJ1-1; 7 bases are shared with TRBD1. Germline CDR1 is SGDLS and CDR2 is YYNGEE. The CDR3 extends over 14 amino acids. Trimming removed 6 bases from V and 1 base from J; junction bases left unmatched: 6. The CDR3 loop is CASTQGQRNTEAFF. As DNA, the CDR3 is TGTGCCAGCACCCAGGGACAGCGGAACACTGAAGCTTTCTTT.

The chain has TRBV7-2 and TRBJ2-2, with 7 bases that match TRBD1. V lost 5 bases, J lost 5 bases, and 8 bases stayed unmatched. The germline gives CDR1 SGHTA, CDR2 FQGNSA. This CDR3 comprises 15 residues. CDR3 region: CASSPQQGRTGELFF. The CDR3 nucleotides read TGTGCCAGCAGCCCTCAACAGGGGCGGACCGGGGAGCTGTTTTTT. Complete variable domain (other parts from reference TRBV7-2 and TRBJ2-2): GAGVSQSPSNKVTEKGKDVELRCDPISGHTALYWYRQSLGQGLEFLIYFQGNSAPDKSGLPSDRFSAERTGGSVSTLTIQRTQQEDSAVYLCASSPQQGRTGELFFGEGSRLTVL.

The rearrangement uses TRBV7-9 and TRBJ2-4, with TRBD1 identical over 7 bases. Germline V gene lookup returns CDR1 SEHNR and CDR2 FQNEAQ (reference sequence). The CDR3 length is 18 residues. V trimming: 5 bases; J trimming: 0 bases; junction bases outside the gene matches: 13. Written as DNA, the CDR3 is TGTGCCAGCAGCGTTCGGACAGGTGTCGCCCTAGCCAAAAACATTCAGTACTTC. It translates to CASSVRTGVALAKNIQYF.

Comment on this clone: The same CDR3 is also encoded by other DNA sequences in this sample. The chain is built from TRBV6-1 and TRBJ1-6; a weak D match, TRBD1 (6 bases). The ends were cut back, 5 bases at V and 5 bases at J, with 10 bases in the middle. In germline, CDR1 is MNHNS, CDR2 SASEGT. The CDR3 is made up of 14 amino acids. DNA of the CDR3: TGTGCCAGCAGTCTCGGACAGCATAATTCACCCCTCCACTTT. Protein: CASSLGQHNSPLHF.

CDR3 in DNA: TGTGCCAGCAGTGAAGGGCCAGGGGGATCTAACTATGGCTACACCTTC. It translates to CASSEGPGGSNYGYTF. The V gene is TRBV2, the J gene TRBJ1-2; 7 positions match TRBD1. Germline V gene sequence: CDR1 SNHLY, CDR2 FYNNEI. The CDR3 sequence is 16 residues long. V was clipped by 1 base and J by 0 bases; unmatched bases: 5.

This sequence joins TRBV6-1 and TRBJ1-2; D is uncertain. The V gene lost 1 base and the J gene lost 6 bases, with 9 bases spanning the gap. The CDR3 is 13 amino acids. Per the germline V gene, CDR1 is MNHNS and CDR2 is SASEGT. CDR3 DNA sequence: TGTGCCAGCAGTGAAGGACTGAGGGATGGCTACACCTTC. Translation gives CASSEGLRDGYTF.

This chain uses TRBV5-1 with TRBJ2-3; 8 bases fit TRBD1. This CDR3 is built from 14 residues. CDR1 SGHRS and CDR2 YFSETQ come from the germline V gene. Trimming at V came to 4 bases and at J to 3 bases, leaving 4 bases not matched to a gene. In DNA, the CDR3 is TGCGCCAGCAGCACCGGACAGGGTACAGATACGCAGTATTTT. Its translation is CASSTGQGTDTQYF.

The CDR3 nucleotides are TGTGCCAGCAGGCTGAGAGGGACTTACGAGCAGTACGTC. This translates into CASRLRGTYEQYV. This sequence joins TRBV5-7 and TRBJ2-7; tentative D call: TRBD2 (6 bases). TRBV5-7 is noted as an ORF with a role that remains uncertain. This CDR3 comprises 13 residues. V lost 5 bases, J lost 4 bases, and 13 bases lay in between.

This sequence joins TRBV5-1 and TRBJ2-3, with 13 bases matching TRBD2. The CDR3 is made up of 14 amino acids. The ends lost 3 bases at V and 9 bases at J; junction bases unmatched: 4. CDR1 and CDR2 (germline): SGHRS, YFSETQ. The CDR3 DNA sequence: TGCGCCAGCAGCTACGGGACTAGCGGGGAAACGCAGTATTTT. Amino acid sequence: CASSYGTSGETQYF.

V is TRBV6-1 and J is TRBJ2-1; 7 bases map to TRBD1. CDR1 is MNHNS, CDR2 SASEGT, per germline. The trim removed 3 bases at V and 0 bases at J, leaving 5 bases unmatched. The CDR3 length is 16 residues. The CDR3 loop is CASSDTGASSYNEQFF. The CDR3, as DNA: TGTGCCAGCAGTGATACAGGGGCGAGCTCCTACAATGAGCAGTTCTTC.

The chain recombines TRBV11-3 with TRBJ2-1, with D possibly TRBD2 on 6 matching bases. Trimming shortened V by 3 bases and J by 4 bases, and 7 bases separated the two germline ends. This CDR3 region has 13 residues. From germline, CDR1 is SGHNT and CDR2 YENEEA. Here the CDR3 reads CASSLAGYNEQFF. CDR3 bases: TGTGCCAGCAGCTTGGCGGGGTACAATGAGCAGTTCTTC.